The rows below give T cell receptor beta chains drawn from one sample of a study of T cell responses to AZD1222 COVID-19 vaccine. Here immunoSEQ multiplex PCR was the method, and the copy in TCRdb shows in-frame clones only, minus some. The data contain some 120,000 clones, about 88% of them singletons. The input for sequencing was peripheral blood, taken 28 days after the second AZD1222 dose. The receptors stem from an adult who received the AZD1222 COVID-19 vaccine. Each CDR3 is given with its conserved first and last residue. D genes are given only for firm matches. Clone size appears in some rows only: once, few, many, or a class for an expanded clone.

V gene	J gene	D gene	CDR3 length	clone size	CDR3 DNA	CDR3 protein
TRBV6-4	TRBJ1-2	NA	12	NA	TGTGCCAGCAGTGACAGCTTCTATGGCTACACCTTC	CASSDSFYGYTF
TRBV4-3	TRBJ2-7	NA	16	NA	TGCGCCAGCAGCCAAGTAGGCGGGGCTAGGGCCTACGAGCAGTACTTC	CASSQVGGARAYEQYF
TRBV6-6	TRBJ1-1	NA	11	NA	TGTGCCAGCAAAAAGGAAACTGAAGCTTTCTTT	CASKKETEAFF
TRBV19	TRBJ1-6	NA	12	NA	TGTGCCAGTAGTACGAGGTACTCACCCCTCCACTTT	CASSTRYSPLHF
TRBV5-1	TRBJ1-3	TRBD1	19	NA	TGCGCCAGCAGCTCCGGCGAGTGGACAGGGATGAGCTCTGGAAACACCATATATTTT	CASSSGEWTGMSSGNTIYF
TRBV6-5	TRBJ1-2	NA	14	NA	TGTGCCAGCAGTTCCCCCCCGGGTGGCTATGGCTACACCTTC	CASSSPPGGYGYTF
TRBV29-1	TRBJ2-1	NA	13	NA	TGCAGCGTGCCAGGGAATGGTGTCTATGAGCAGTTCTTC	CSVPGNGVYEQFF
TRBV6-5	TRBJ1-4	TRBD1	16	once	TGTGCCAGCAGTTACTACAGGGGTGCAACTAATGAAAAACTGTTTTTT	CASSYYRGATNEKLFF
TRBV6-5	TRBJ1-2	TRBD1	14	once	TGTGCCAGCATCTCAGGGGGGATGAGCTATGGCTACACCTTC	CASISGGMSYGYTF
TRBV7-2	TRBJ2-3	TRBD2	16	NA	TGTGCCAGCAGCTTAATTGGCGGGGGGCCGCCAGATACGCAGTATTTT	CASSLIGGGPPDTQYF
TRBV18	TRBJ2-1	NA	12	NA	TGTGCCAGCTCACCCTACGGCAATGAGCAGTTCTTC	CASSPYGNEQFF
TRBV4-2	TRBJ1-1	TRBD1	15	NA	TGTGCCAGCAGCCAGCTGGGGACAGGGAACACTGAAGCTTTCTTT	CASSQLGTGNTEAFF
TRBV28	TRBJ1-1	NA	15	few	TGTGCCAGCAGTCGGTACAGGGCACAGAACACTGAAGCTTTCTTT	CASSRYRAQNTEAFF
TRBV2	TRBJ1-5	NA	15	few	TGTGCCAGCACCCCCGCCGGGGGAAGGAATCAGCCCCAGCATTTT	CASTPAGGRNQPQHF
TRBV12-3/TRBV12-4	TRBJ1-3	NA	13	NA	TGTGCCAGCAGTTGGGGGAGAAGAAACACCATATATTTT	CASSWGRRNTIYF
TRBV2	TRBJ2-3	NA	13	NA	TGTGCCAGCAGCACGGGCAGGTCAGATACGCAGTATTTT	CASSTGRSDTQYF
TRBV6-6	TRBJ1-3	NA	15	NA	TGTGCCAGCAGTAGGAACACAGGGTTTGGAAACACCATATATTTT	CASSRNTGFGNTIYF
TRBV6-4	TRBJ2-2	NA	13	NA	TGTGCCAGCAGCCGCGGTGGCTCCGGGGAGCTGTTTTTT	CASSRGGSGELFF
TRBV10-3	TRBJ2-7	NA	11	NA	TGTGCCATCAGTGAATGGGACGAGCAGTACTTC	CAISEWDEQYF
TRBV2	TRBJ1-5	NA	13	NA	TGTGCCAGCAGCCGCTATAGCAATCAGCCCCAGCATTTT	CASSRYSNQPQHF
TRBV15	TRBJ1-3	NA	17	NA	TGTGCCACCAGCAGGCCCACGGACAGCACCTCTGGAAACACCATATATTTT	CATSRPTDSTSGNTIYF
TRBV30	TRBJ1-1	TRBD1	16	NA	TGTGCCTGGAGCCACGGGACAGGGGGAAGTTACACTGAAGCTTTCTTT	CAWSHGTGGSYTEAFF
TRBV7-9	TRBJ2-7	NA	10	NA	TGTGCCAGCAGTTTCTACGAGCAGTACTTC	CASSFYEQYF
TRBV7-9	TRBJ1-4	NA	14	NA	TGTGCCAGCAGCCCCACGGGGTTGGGGGAAAAACTGTTTTTT	CASSPTGLGEKLFF
TRBV27	TRBJ1-6	NA	18	NA	TGTGCCAGCAGTTTAAGTAGGTTAGGGGGCTCCTATAATTCACCCCTCCACTTT	CASSLSRLGGSYNSPLHF
TRBV7-8	TRBJ1-5	NA	15	NA	TGTGCCAGCAGCTCCAGTCGGCTTAGCAATCAGCCCCAGCATTTT	CASSSSRLSNQPQHF
TRBV28	TRBJ1-1	NA	13	NA	TGTGCCAGCAGTTCCCCAGCAGGGGCTTTGGTTTTCTTT	CASSSPAGALVFF
TRBV5-1	TRBJ1-4	NA	15	NA	TGCGCCAGCAGCTTCACCAGCGGGACTAATGAAAAACTGTTTTTT	CASSFTSGTNEKLFF
TRBV19	TRBJ1-1	NA	12	NA	TGTGCCAGCCGGAGGGGAGGTACTGAAGCTTTCTTT	CASRRGGTEAFF
TRBV5-1	TRBJ2-2	TRBD2	15	NA	TGCGCCAGCAGACTGACTAGCGGACACACCGGGGAGCTGTTTTTT	CASRLTSGHTGELFF
TRBV7-2	TRBJ2-5	NA	13	NA	TGTGCCAGCAGCTTATCGGGGGTAGAGACCCAGTACTTC	CASSLSGVETQYF
TRBV5-1	TRBJ2-7	NA	14	NA	TGCGCCAGCAGCCCCGCATGGGGGCTCTACGAGCAGTACTTC	CASSPAWGLYEQYF
TRBV19	TRBJ2-1	TRBD2	15	NA	TGTGCCAGTAGTATACTAGCGGGGGGGCCCAATGAGCAGTTCTTC	CASSILAGGPNEQFF
TRBV5-1	TRBJ1-1	NA	13	NA	TGCGCCAGCAGCCTAGTCTCGAACACTGAAGCTTTCTTT	CASSLVSNTEAFF
TRBV2	TRBJ2-3	NA	11	NA	TGTGCCAGCAGTAACACAGATACGCAGTATTTT	CASSNTDTQYF
TRBV6-1	TRBJ1-1	NA	14	once	TGTGCCAGCAGTGAAAACAGGGTACTGGCTGAAGCTTTCTTT	CASSENRVLAEAFF
TRBV6-5	TRBJ1-1	NA	14	few	TGTGCCAGCAGTTACGTGGGCGGGAAGACTGAAGCTTTCTTT	CASSYVGGKTEAFF
TRBV27	TRBJ1-4	TRBD1	15	NA	TGTGCCAGCAGGGCCTACGGGACAGCTAATGAAAAACTGTTTTTT	CASRAYGTANEKLFF
TRBV19	TRBJ2-2	TRBD1	16	once	TGTGCCAGTAGTCCTAGGGACAGGGGGCGAATCGGGGAGCTGTTTTTT	CASSPRDRGRIGELFF
TRBV6-1	TRBJ1-5	NA	13	NA	TGTGCCAGCAGTGAACATGGGAATCAGCCCCAGCATTTT	CASSEHGNQPQHF
TRBV11-3	TRBJ1-1	NA	14	NA	TGTGCCAGCAGCGCACCCTGGGGAGGGACTGAAGCTTTCTTT	CASSAPWGGTEAFF
TRBV15	TRBJ1-4	NA	15	NA	TGTGCCACCAGCAGGGCGACGGACGCTAATGAAAAACTGTTTTTT	CATSRATDANEKLFF
TRBV28	TRBJ1-4	NA	16	NA	TGTGCCAGCAGAACGGGTCTCCGGGAGGGGCATGAAAAACTGTTTTTT	CASRTGLREGHEKLFF
TRBV6-1	TRBJ2-7	NA	14	once	TGTGCCAGCAGTGAACGGGACGGATCCTACGAGCAGTACTTC	CASSERDGSYEQYF
TRBV7-9	TRBJ1-4	TRBD1	14	few	TGTGCCAGCAGCTTGGACAGGACGGATGAAAAACTGTTTTTT	CASSLDRTDEKLFF
TRBV5-1	TRBJ2-5	TRBD2	16	NA	TGCGCCAGCAGCTCGGGGGGACTAGCGGGGCAAGAGACCCAGTACTTC	CASSSGGLAGQETQYF
TRBV4-1	TRBJ1-1	TRBD1	15	NA	TGCGCCAGCAGCTCGGACAGGGGGCGGAACACTGAAGCTTTCTTT	CASSSDRGRNTEAFF
TRBV4-1	TRBJ2-2	TRBD2	17	once	TGCCCCCCCCGTCGGAGCGGGGGGCCCTTAGACACCGGGGAGCTGTTTTTT	CPPRRSGGPLDTGELFF
TRBV2	TRBJ2-7	NA	16	NA	TGTGCCAGCAGTGAAAGGCCTACCAGCCTATCCTACGAGCAGTACTTC	CASSERPTSLSYEQYF
TRBV7-9	TRBJ2-7	TRBD1	15	NA	TGTGCCAGCAGCTTAACCGGGACAGGGATCTACGAGCAGTACTTC	CASSLTGTGIYEQYF
TRBV7-3	TRBJ2-1	TRBD2	15	NA	TGTGCCAGCAGCTCCAGCGGGGGGTCCTACAATGAGCAGTTCTTC	CASSSSGGSYNEQFF
TRBV2	TRBJ1-6	NA	12	NA	TGTGCCAGCAGCGTGCCTAATTCACCCCTCCACTTT	CASSVPNSPLHF
TRBV6-6	TRBJ2-1	TRBD2	14	NA	TGTGCCAGCAGTCACCCAGGACTAGCGGATGAGCAGTTCTTC	CASSHPGLADEQFF
TRBV6-5	TRBJ2-3	NA	13	NA	TGTGCCAGCCATCCCGGGAGTGGAGATACGCAGTATTTT	CASHPGSGDTQYF
TRBV12-2	TRBJ2-3	NA	14	once	TGTGCAAGTCGCTTGGTTCCCCATATTGATACGCAGTATTTT	CASRLVPHIDTQYF